The 9 T cell receptor beta chains below were found in one sample sequenced in a study of Ad26.COV2.S vaccination and SARS-CoV-2 variants. Measured with immunoSEQ multiplex PCR; TCRdb has only the in-frame clones, and not every one. The data contain about 680,000 clones, 89% of them seen just once; the ten biggest clones take up 1.5%. Sample treatment: over 15 received Ad26.COV2.S at low or high dose, single or two shots; 5 received placebo; per-sample allocation not given. Sampling took place 63 days after the first vaccine or placebo injection. The material was peripheral blood, obtained in a trial of Ad26.COV2.S vaccine versus placebo. These receptors were taken from a person between 18 and 65 years old who received the Ad26.COV2.S COVID-19 vaccine or a placebo.

The rearrangement uses TRBV2 and TRBJ1-5, with no clear D. Germline V gene data show CDR1 as SNHLY and CDR2 as FYNNEI. The CDR3 length is 12 residues. V lost 6 bases to trimming and J lost 3 bases, with 6 bases between them. The CDR3 reads CASRGLNQPQHF. The CDR3 DNA follows: TGTGCCAGCAGAGGGCTCAATCAGCCCCAGCATTTT.

This CDR3 reads CASKPGQHSGNTIYF. CDR3 nucleotide sequence: TGTGCCAGTAAGCCGGGACAGCACTCTGGAAACACCATATATTTT. The chain has TRBV6-5 and TRBJ1-3; 7 bases agree with TRBD1. Germline V gives CDR1 MNHEY, CDR2 SVGAGI. The junction had 8 bases not matched to a gene; V was cut back by 9 bases and J by 0 bases. The CDR3 sequence is 15 residues long.

V usage is TRBV3-1 (or the pseudogene TRBV3-2) and J usage is TRBJ1-4; possibly TRBD1 for D (6 bases). Germline V gene lookup returns CDR1 LGHDT and CDR2 YNNKEL (reference sequence). Trimming removed 3 bases at V and 4 bases at J, with 15 bases between. The CDR3 is 16 amino acids. The CDR3 DNA is TGTGCCAGCAGCCACGTCACCGGGACACTTAATGAAAAACTGTTTTTT. It translates to CASSHVTGTLNEKLFF.

The DNA for the CDR3 is TGTGCCAGCAGCTTAGATATAGTCAACGGGGGACACAACTCTGGGGCCAACGTCCTGACTTTC. Protein: CASSLDIVNGGHNSGANVLTF. The rearrangement joins TRBV7-6 to TRBJ2-6, with D possibly called TRBD1 or TRBD2 (6 bases each). Germline loops: CDR1 SGHVS, CDR2 FNYEAQ. The V end was cut by 1 base, the J end by 0 bases, with 22 bases between. The length of the CDR3 is 21 residues. The variable domain in full, completed from reference TRBV7-6 and TRBJ2-6, reads GAGVSQSPRYKVTKRGQDVALRCDPISGHVSLYWYRQALGQGPEFLTYFNYEAQQDKSGLPNDRFSAERPEGSISTLTIQRTEQRDSAMYRCASSLDIVNGGHNSGANVLTFGAGSRLTVL.

V is TRBV5-4 and J is TRBJ2-5; TRBD2 is a possible D gene (5 bases). V gave up 5 bases and J gave up 1 base, with 9 bases separating them. The germline V gene has CDR1 SGHNT and CDR2 YYREEE (reference sequence). This CDR3 has 13 residues. The CDR3 sequence is CASRAGGQETQYF. DNA of the CDR3: TGTGCCAGCAGGGCGGGCGGCCAAGAGACCCAGTACTTC.

This chain joins TRBV11-2 and TRBJ2-5, with 12 bases aligning to TRBD2. The CDR3 runs to 16 residues. Germline V CDR1 and CDR2: SGHAT, FQNNGV. The trim removed 5 bases at V and 4 bases at J, leaving 8 bases unmatched. The CDR3 region is CASSPSPSGRGETQYF. The CDR3 DNA reads TGTGCCAGCAGCCCCAGTCCTAGCGGGAGGGGAGAGACCCAGTACTTC.

The chain uses TRBV9 and TRBJ2-4; D is uncertain. The germline V gene has CDR1 SGDLS and CDR2 YYNGEE. V lost 0 bases, J lost 13 bases, and 14 bases lay in between. The CDR3 is 13 residues long. The DNA of the CDR3 is TGTGCCAGCAGCGTAGCTTTATGGGAACCCCAGTACTTC. Its protein is CASSVALWEPQYF.

The chain recombines TRBV24-1 with TRBJ2-5; no clear D gene. The V end lost 0 bases, the J end lost 3 bases, and 4 bases lay between the germline ends. The germline CDR1 and CDR2 sequences are KGHDR and SFDVKD. The CDR3 totals 13 residues. CDR3 DNA: TGTGCCACCAGTGATTTGGGGGAAGAGACCCAGTACTTC. It encodes CATSDLGEETQYF.

This sequence joins TRBV4-3 and TRBJ1-2; no clear D. The ends were cut back, 1 base at V and 8 bases at J, with 14 bases in the middle. The CDR3 consists of 14 residues. From germline, CDR1 is LGHNA and CDR2 YSLEER. CDR3 region: CASSQGPDLWGYTF. Written as DNA, the CDR3 is TGCGCCAGCAGCCAAGGACCAGACCTATGGGGCTACACCTTC.